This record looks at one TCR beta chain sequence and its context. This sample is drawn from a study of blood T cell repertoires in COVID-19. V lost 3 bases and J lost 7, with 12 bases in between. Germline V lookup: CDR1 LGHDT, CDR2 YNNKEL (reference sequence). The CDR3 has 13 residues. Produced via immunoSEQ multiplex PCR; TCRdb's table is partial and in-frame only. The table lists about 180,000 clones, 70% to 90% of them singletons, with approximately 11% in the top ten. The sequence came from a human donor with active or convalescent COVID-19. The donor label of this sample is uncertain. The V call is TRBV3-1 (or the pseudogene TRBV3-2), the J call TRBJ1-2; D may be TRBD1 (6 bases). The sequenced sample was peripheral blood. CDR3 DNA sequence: TGTGCCAGCAGCCAGGGACAAAGTGCTGGCTACACCTTC. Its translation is CASSQGQSAGYTF.